This T cell receptor beta chain was sequenced for a study of CD8 T cells in ankylosing spondylitis (dated by TCRdb to the late 2010s). Regarding the complete study: The study set out to find disease-linked TCR variants by profiling T cell receptor beta repertoires in ankylosing spondylitis patients and healthy donors. The full study cohort comprised about 25 ankylosing spondylitis patients and 85 to 120 healthy donors. Samples of peripheral blood were taken, and for ankylosing spondylitis patients, synovial fluid was collected as well.

About this clonotype: No antigen is known for it. Within one base of it there is no much larger clone, and no base qualities were kept.

Sequencing was performed on an Illumina HiSeq 2500. Quantitative 5'-RACE with molecular barcodes was the method used to prepare the TCR beta libraries. The authors' analysis ran thus. A new computational method, built on a probabilistic model of VDJ rearrangement, was used to identify disease-linked TCR variants. TCRdb's own reprocessing of the public reads used fastp at Q25 and MiXCR and kept productive beta chains. A single entry per CDR3 protein holds the most common genes and DNA from its merged rows. The V and J calls and clone size are TCRdb's, not the authors'. The sample profile shows over 200,000 distinct CDR3 sequences; about 10% of them were found once. Approximately 20% of the sample rests with the top ten. CDR1 and CDR2 (SQVTM, ANQGSEA) derive from the germline V gene. Deletion took 6 bases off V and 1 base off J, with a span of 16 bases between the germline ends. The CDR3 spans 14 residues, from the cysteine through the phenylalanine. CDR3 DNA only is kept here, 42 bases in frame from base 1.

What the research found in general, with its limitations: Some motif variants were previously reported in synovial fluid and blood of reactive arthritis patients, suggesting common disease-initiation mechanisms. Significant enrichment of the disease-linked clones was reported in matched synovial fluid samples from ankylosing spondylitis patients. In peripheral blood, the disease-linked clones were found at relatively low frequencies and had a CD8+ phenotype. Blood from ankylosing spondylitis patients appeared to be characterized by a TCR beta motif made up of under ten highly homologous amino acid variants.

The material sequenced was blood, either unsorted or a sorted T cell fraction (not recorded which). The chain joins TRBV29-1 to TRBJ2-7; confidence is insufficient to name the D gene. This TCR was sampled from a male donor with ankylosing spondylitis or in good health (not recorded which). The DNA is as follows: TGCAGCGTGGCGCACGGCAGAGCATCCTACGAGCAGTACTTC. Translated, it reads CSVAHGRASYEQYF.